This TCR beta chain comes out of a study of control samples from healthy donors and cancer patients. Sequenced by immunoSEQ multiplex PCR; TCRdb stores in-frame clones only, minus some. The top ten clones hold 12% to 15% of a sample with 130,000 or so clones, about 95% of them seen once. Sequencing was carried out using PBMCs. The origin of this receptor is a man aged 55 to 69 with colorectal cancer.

The CDR3 DNA is TGCAGCGTTAAATGGGGATGGTTGAACACTGAAGCTTTCTTT. Its protein is CSVKWGWLNTEAFF. The chain links TRBV29-1 to TRBJ1-1, with no clear D. Deletions cut 5 bases from V and 0 bases from J, with 13 bases between. Germline V gene lookup returns CDR1 SQVTM and CDR2 ANQGSEA. The CDR3 contains 14 residues.